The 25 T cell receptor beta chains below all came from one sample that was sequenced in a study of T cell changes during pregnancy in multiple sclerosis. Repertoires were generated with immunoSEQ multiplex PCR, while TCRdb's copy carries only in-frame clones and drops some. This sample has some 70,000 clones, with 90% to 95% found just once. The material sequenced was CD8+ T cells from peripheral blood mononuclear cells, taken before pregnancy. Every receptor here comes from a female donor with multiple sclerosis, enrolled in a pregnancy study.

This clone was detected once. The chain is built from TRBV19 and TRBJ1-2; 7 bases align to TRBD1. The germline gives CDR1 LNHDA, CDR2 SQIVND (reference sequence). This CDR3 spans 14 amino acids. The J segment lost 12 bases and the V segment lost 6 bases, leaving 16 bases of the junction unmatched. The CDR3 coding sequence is TGTGCCAGTAGCCCACCCGGGACAGCGATCGAGAACACCTTC. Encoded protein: CASSPPGTAIENTF.

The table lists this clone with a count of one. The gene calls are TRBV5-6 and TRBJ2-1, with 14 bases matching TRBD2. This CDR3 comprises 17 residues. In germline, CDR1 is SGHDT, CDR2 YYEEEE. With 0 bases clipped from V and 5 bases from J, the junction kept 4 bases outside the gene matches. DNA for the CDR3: TGTGCCAGCAGCTTGGAGGGACTAGCGGGGGACAACAATGAGCAGTTCTTC. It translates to CASSLEGLAGDNNEQFF.

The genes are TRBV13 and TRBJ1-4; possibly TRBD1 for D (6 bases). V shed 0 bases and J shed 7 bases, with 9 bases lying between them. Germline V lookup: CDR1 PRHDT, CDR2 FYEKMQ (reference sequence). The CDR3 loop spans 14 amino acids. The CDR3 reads CASSLGRTVEKLFF. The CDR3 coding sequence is TGTGCCAGCAGCTTAGGCCGGACAGTTGAAAAACTGTTTTTT.

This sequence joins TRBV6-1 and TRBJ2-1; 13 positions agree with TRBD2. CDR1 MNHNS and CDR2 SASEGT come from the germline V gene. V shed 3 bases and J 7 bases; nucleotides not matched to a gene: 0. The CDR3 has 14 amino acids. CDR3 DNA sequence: TGTGCCAGCAGTGAGGGACTAGCGGGGAATGAGCAGTTCTTC. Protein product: CASSEGLAGNEQFF.

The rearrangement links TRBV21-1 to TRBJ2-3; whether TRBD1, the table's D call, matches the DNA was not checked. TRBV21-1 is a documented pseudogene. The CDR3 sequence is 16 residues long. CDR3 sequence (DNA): TGTGCCAGCAGCAAAGCTGGTCGTGCAGGCACAGATACGCAGTATTTT. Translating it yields CASSKAGRAGTDTQYF.

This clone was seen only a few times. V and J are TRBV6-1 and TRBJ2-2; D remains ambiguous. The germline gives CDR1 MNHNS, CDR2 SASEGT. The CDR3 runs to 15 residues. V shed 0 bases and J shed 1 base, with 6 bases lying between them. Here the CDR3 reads CASSEAHGNTGELFF. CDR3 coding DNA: TGTGCCAGCAGTGAAGCCCACGGGAACACCGGGGAGCTGTTTTTT.

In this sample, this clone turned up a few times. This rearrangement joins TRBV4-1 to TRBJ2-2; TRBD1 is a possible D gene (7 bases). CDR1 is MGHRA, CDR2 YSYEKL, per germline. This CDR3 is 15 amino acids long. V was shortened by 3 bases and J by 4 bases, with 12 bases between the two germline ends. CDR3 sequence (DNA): TGCGCCAGCAGCCACTCTCAGGGGGGCACCGGGGAGCTGTTTTTT. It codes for CASSHSQGGTGELFF.

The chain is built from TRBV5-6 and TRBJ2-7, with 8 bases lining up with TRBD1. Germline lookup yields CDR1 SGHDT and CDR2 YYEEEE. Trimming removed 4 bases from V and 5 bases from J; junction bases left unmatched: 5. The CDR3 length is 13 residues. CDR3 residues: CASSEGQVNEQYF. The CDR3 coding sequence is TGTGCCAGCAGCGAGGGACAGGTCAACGAGCAGTACTTC.

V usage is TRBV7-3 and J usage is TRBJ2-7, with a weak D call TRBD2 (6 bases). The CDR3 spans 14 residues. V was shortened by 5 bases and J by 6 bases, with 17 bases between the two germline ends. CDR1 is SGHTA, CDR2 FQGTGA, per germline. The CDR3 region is CASSPSGPKGEQYF. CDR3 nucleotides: TGTGCCAGCAGCCCAAGCGGGCCTAAGGGCGAGCAGTACTTC.

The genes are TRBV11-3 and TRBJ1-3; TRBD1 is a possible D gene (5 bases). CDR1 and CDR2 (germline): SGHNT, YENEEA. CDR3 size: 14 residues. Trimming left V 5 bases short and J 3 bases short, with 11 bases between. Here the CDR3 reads CASSPRTLGNTIYF. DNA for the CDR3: TGTGCCAGCAGCCCCCGGACACTTGGAAACACCATATATTTT.

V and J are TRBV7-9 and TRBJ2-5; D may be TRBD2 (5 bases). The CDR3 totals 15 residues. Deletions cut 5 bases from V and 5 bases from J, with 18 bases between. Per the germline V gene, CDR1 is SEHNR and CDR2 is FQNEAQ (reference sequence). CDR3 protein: CASSPPIIPGETQYF. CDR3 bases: TGTGCCAGCAGCCCACCTATTATCCCGGGGGAGACCCAGTACTTC. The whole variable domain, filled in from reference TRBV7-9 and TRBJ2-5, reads DTGVSQNPRHKITKRGQNVTFRCDPISEHNRLYWYRQTLGQGPEFLTYFQNEAQLEKSRLLSDRFSAERPKGSFSTLEIQRTEQGDSAMYLCASSPPIIPGETQYFGPGTRLLVL.

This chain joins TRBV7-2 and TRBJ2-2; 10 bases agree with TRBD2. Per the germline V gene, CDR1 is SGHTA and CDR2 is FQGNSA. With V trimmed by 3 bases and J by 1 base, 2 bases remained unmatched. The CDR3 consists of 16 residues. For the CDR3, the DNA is TGTGCCAGCAGCTTTATAGCGGGGGGGAACACCGGGGAGCTGTTTTTT. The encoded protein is CASSFIAGGNTGELFF.

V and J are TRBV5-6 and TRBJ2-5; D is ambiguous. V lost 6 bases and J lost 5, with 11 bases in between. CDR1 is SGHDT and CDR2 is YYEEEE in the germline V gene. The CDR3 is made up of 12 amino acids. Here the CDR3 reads CASTQSAETQYF. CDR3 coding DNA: TGTGCCAGCACTCAATCTGCGGAGACCCAGTACTTC.

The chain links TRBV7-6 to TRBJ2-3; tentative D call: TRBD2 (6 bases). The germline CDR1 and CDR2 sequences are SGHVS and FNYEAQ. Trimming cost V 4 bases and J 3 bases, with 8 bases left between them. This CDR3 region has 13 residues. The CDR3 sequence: CASSSAGTDTQYF. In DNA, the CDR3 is TGTGCCAGCAGCTCTGCGGGGACAGATACGCAGTATTTT.

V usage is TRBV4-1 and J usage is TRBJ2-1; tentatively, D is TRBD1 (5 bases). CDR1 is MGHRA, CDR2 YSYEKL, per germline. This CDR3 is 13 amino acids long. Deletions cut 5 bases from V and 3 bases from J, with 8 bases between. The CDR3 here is CASSRGNYNEQFF. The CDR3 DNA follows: TGCGCCAGCAGCAGGGGAAACTACAATGAGCAGTTCTTC.

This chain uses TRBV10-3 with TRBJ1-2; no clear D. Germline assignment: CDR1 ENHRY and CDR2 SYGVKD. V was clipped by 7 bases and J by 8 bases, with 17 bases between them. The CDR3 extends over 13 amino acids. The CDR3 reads CAITVEPGGGYTF. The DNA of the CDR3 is TGTGCCATCACGGTCGAACCGGGCGGGGGCTACACCTTC.

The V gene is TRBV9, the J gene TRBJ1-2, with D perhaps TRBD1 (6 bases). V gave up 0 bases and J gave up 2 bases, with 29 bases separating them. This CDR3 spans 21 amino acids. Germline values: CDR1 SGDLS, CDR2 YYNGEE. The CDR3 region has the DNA TGTGCCAGCAGCGTAGAAGGGGGTCCCGTTAAGGGAAGTAAGGGAAACTATGGCTACACCTTC. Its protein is CASSVEGGPVKGSKGNYGYTF. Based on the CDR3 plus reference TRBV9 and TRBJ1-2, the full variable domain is DSGVTQTPKHLITATGQRVTLRCSPRSGDLSVYWYQQSLDQGLQFLIQYYNGEERAKGNILERFSAQQFPDLHSELNLSSLELGDSALYFCASSVEGGPVKGSKGNYGYTFGSGTRLTVV.

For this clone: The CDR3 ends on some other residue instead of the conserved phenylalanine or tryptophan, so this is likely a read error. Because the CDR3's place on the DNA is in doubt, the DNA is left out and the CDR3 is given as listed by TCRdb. The CDR3 is CASSKARHV. The V and J genes are TRBV21-1 and TRBJ1-2; TRBD1 was called by the table and not checked on the DNA. TRBV21-1 is shown as a pseudogene. The CDR3 is 9 amino acids long, termini counted.

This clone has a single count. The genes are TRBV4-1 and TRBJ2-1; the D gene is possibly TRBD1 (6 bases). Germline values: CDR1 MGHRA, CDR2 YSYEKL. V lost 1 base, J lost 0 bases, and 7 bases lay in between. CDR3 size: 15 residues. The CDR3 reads CASSQADSSYNEQFF. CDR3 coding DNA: TGCGCCAGCAGCCAAGCGGACAGCTCCTACAATGAGCAGTTCTTC.

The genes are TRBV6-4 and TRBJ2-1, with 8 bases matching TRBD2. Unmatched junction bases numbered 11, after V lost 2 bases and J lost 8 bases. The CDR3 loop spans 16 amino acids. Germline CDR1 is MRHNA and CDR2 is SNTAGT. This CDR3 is CASSDGGAGAADEQFF. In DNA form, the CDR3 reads TGTGCCAGCAGTGACGGAGGAGCGGGGGCGGCCGATGAGCAGTTCTTC.

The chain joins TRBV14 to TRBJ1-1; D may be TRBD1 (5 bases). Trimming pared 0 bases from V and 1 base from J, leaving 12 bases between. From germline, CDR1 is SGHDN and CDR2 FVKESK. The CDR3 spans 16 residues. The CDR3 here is CASSQEGEGTNTEAFF. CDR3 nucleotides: TGTGCCAGCAGCCAAGAGGGGGAGGGAACGAACACTGAAGCTTTCTTT.

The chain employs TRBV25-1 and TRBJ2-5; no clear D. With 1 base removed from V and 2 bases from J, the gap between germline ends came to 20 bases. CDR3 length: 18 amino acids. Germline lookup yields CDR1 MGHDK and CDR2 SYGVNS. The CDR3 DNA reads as TGTGCCAGCAGTGAATTCTTTATGGTGGGCAGGCCGCAAGAGACCCAGTACTTC. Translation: CASSEFFMVGRPQETQYF. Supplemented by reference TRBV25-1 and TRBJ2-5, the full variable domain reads EADIYQTPRYLVIGTGKKITLECSQTMGHDKMYWYQQDPGMELHLIHYSYGVNSTEKGDLSSESTVSRIRTEHFPLTLESARPSHTSQYLCASSEFFMVGRPQETQYFGPGTRLLVL.

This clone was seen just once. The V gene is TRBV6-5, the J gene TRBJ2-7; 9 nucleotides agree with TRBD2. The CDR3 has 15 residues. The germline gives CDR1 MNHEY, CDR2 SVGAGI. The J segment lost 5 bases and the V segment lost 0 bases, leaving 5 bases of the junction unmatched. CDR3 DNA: TGTGCCAGCAGTTACTCCGGCGGGGGGGCCCACGAGCAGTACTTC. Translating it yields CASSYSGGGAHEQYF.

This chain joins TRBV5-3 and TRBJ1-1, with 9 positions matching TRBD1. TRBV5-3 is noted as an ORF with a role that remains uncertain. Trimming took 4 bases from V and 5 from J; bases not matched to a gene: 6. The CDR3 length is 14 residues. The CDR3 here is CARSQTGTGTEAFF. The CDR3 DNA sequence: TGTGCCAGAAGCCAAACCGGGACAGGGACTGAAGCTTTCTTT.

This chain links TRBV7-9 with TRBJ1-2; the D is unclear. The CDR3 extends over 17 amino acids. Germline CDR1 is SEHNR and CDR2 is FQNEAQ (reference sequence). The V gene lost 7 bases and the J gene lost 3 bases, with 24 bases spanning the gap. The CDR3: CASNPTLPPGEDYGYTF. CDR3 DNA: TGTGCCAGCAACCCCACCCTTCCTCCCGGGGAGGACTATGGCTACACCTTC.